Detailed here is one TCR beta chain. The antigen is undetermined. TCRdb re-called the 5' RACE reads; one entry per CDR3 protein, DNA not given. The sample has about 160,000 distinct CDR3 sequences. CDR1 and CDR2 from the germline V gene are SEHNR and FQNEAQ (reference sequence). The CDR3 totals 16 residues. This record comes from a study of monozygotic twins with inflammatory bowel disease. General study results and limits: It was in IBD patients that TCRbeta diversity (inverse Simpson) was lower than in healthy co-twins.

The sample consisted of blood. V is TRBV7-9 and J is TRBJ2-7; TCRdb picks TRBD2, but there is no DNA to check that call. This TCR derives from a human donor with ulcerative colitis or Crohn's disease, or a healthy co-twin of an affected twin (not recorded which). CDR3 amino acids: CASSPPPGGRFDEQYF.